This T cell receptor (beta chain) was observed in a study of blood T cell repertoires in COVID-19. Study details: Specimens from acute and convalescent COVID-19 originated in the United States, Italy and Spain. From T cells, B-cell-depleted T cells, or PBMCs came the material, which was cDNA or gDNA.

The CDR3 totals 15 residues. Germline lookup yields CDR1 LGHNA and CDR2 YNFKEQ. The ends lost 0 bases at V and 2 bases at J; junction bases unmatched: 3. Enrollment of patients from Seattle took place during active infection, with longitudinal follow-up. Per the authors' pipeline: Nucleated cell number was recorded as an estimate derived from reference gene primer amplification. The table came from immunoSEQ multiplex PCR; TCRdb's copy has only in-frame clones and leaves some out. D and trimming come from the DNA, and the V and J calls and clone size come from that table. The sample includes a few hundred thousand clones, 80% to 95% of them seen just once.

The rearrangement joins TRBV4-2 to TRBJ2-7, with TRBD1 matching over 8 bases. This receptor was taken from a woman in her twenties or thirties with COVID-19, enrolled during active disease. Material for sequencing was peripheral blood. CDR3 DNA: TGTGCCAGCAGCCAAGAGAGGACAGGGCCCTACGAGCAGTACTTC. Translated, it gives CASSQERTGPYEQYF.